The 12 T cell receptor beta chains given below trace back to one sample, sequenced in a study of shared clonotypes between healthy human individuals. Terminally differentiated effector memory CD45RA+ cells were excluded from the naive CD8 cells, which were CD45RO-negative and positively selected for CCR7. TCRdb's table, derived via immunoSEQ multiplex PCR, lists solely in-frame clones and lacks some. The table has roughly 590,000 clones, around 95% seen once. The sequencing input was naive CD8+ T cells sorted from blood. These receptors were taken from a woman in her 30s in good health.

The V call is TRBV7-6, the J call TRBJ2-1; 8 bases match TRBD2. Germline V gives CDR1 SGHVS, CDR2 FNYEAQ. The junction had 10 bases not matched to a gene; V was cut back by 5 bases and J by 7 bases. This CDR3 comprises 15 residues. The CDR3 region has the DNA TGTGCCAGCAGCCCTCAACTAGCGGCTTTAAATGAGCAGTTCTTC. It specifies CASSPQLAALNEQFF.

This chain uses TRBV27 with TRBJ1-1; D is perhaps TRBD1 (5 bases). The V and J ends lost 6 bases and 9 bases respectively, with 11 bases between them. CDR3 length equals 11 residues. Looked up from germline, CDR1 is MNHEY and CDR2 is SMNVEV (reference sequence). CDR3 region: CASRAGPKAFF. CDR3 DNA sequence: TGTGCCAGCAGGGCGGGACCGAAAGCTTTCTTT.

This clone was observed once. V is TRBV5-1 and J is TRBJ2-1, with 7 bases lining up with TRBD2. The V segment lost 4 bases and the J segment 3 bases; nucleotides outside the gene matches: 13. CDR1 is SGHRS, CDR2 YFSETQ, per germline. The CDR3 is 17 residues long. The CDR3 protein is CASSPPAGTTIYNEQFF. The CDR3 DNA sequence: TGCGCCAGCAGCCCCCCAGCCGGGACTACCATCTACAATGAGCAGTTCTTC.

This chain uses TRBV27 with TRBJ2-7; 7 bases align to TRBD2. Trimming cost V 1 base and J 3 bases; bases outside gene matches: 6. The germline V gene has CDR1 MNHEY and CDR2 SMNVEV (reference sequence). The CDR3 consists of 15 residues. CDR3 in DNA: TGTGCCAGCAGTTTATTCGCGGGAGTCGGCTACGAGCAGTACTTC. Its translation is CASSLFAGVGYEQYF.

The chain couples TRBV6-1 to TRBJ1-2, with D possibly being TRBD1 (5 bases). This CDR3 spans 15 amino acids. V gave up 1 base and J gave up 4 bases, with 13 bases separating them. The germline V gene has CDR1 MNHNS and CDR2 SASEGT. CDR3 DNA: TGTGCCAGCAGTGAAGTCCCGTGGGACGGCTATGGCTACACCTTC. It is translated as CASSEVPWDGYGYTF.

This chain connects TRBV4-1 to TRBJ2-2, with 9 bases identical to TRBD2. The CDR3 has 18 residues. V trimming: 1 base; J trimming: 5 bases; junction bases outside the gene matches: 11. Germline-derived CDR1 and CDR2 are MGHRA and YSYEKL. As DNA, the CDR3 is TGCGCCAGCAGCCAAGGGATGGCGGCGGGAGGGCCAACCGGGGAGCTGTTTTTT. Protein: CASSQGMAAGGPTGELFF.

The V gene is TRBV27, the J gene TRBJ2-7; D is undetermined. Trimming took 3 bases from V and 4 from J, leaving 10 bases between them. The V gene's germline CDR1 is MNHEY and CDR2 SMNVEV (reference sequence). The CDR3 has 13 residues. CDR3 protein: CASSFQADYEQYF. The DNA for the CDR3 is TGTGCCAGCAGTTTCCAAGCCGATTACGAGCAGTACTTC.

The chain carries TRBV28 and TRBJ2-3; D may be TRBD1 or TRBD2 (5 bases each). The V and J ends lost 6 bases and 6 bases respectively, with 10 bases between them. The CDR3 runs to 12 residues. Germline lookup yields CDR1 MDHEN and CDR2 SYDVKM. CDR3 nucleotides: TGTGCCAGCAGCGTTTGGGGGGATACGCAGTATTTT. Translating it yields CASSVWGDTQYF.

The sample holds one count of this clone. The chain couples TRBV10-2 to TRBJ2-7, with D possibly TRBD1 on 6 matching bases. Trimming stripped 10 bases from V and 4 bases from J, with 11 bases between. Germline CDR1 and CDR2: WSHSY and SAAADI. The CDR3 is 11 residues long. CDR3 sequence: CATGTTYEQYF. In nucleotides, the CDR3 is TGCGCCACCGGGACAACTTACGAGCAGTACTTC.

The chain carries TRBV5-6 and TRBJ2-7, with TRBD2 matching 11 bases. From germline, CDR1 is SGHDT and CDR2 YYEEEE. The CDR3 is 15 residues long. Germline trimming cut 4 bases from V and 4 bases from J; bases unmatched to any gene: 7. DNA for the CDR3: TGTGCCAGCAGCGGGACACTAGCGGGAGCTTACGAGCAGTACTTC. It specifies CASSGTLAGAYEQYF.

The chain links TRBV10-3 to TRBJ1-2; D is unresolved. Trimming took 6 bases from V and 5 from J, leaving 16 bases between them. Germline values: CDR1 ENHRY, CDR2 SYGVKD. This CDR3 is 14 amino acids long. As DNA, the CDR3 is TGTGCCATCAGGGAGGGCGGTGGGAAATATGGCTACACCTTC. It specifies CAIREGGGKYGYTF.

The DNA of the CDR3 is TGTGCCAGCAGTTTATTCCCCGACCGAGTCGAGCAGTACTTC. Amino acid sequence: CASSLFPDRVEQYF. V usage is TRBV27 and J usage is TRBJ2-7, with D unresolved. The germline V gene encodes CDR1 MNHEY and CDR2 SMNVEV (reference sequence). This CDR3 is built from 14 residues. The germline V and J ends were trimmed by 1 base and 6 bases, with 13 bases remaining between them.